This T cell receptor beta chain was sequenced in a study of blood T cell repertoires in COVID-19. Study summary: Samples of COVID-19 (acute and convalescent) were obtained from the United States, Italy and Spain. PBMCs, B-cell-depleted T cells, or T cells provided the cDNA or gDNA that made up the material.

Per the original methods: Estimated nucleated cell counts came from reference gene primer amplification. Sequencing used immunoSEQ multiplex PCR; TCRdb keeps in-frame clones, though not all of them. V and J calls and clone size are those listed in that table; D and trimming were worked out from the DNA. Of 150,000 to 200,000 clones in the sample, approximately 88% are singletons; the top ten hold around 7%. CDR1 is LGHDT and CDR2 is YNNKEL in the germline V gene (reference sequence). V shed 2 bases, J shed 8 bases, and the junction held 1 base outside the gene matches. There are 12 residues in the CDR3.

The chain combines TRBV3-1 (or the pseudogene TRBV3-2) with TRBJ2-3; TRBD1 agrees at 7 bases. Sequencing input: peripheral blood. This TCR derives from a man aged 35-49 years with acute or convalescent COVID-19. The CDR3 sequence: CASSQTGVTQYF. CDR3 in DNA: TGTGCCAGCAGCCAAACAGGGGTTACGCAGTATTTT.